This T cell receptor beta chain was sequenced during a study of CD8+CD57+ T cells in acquired aplastic anemia. As for the study in general: Sorted CD4+ plus CD8+ cells gave DNA averaging 3.2 ug.

This clonotype has only one observation. Antigen specificity is unknown. Study-level points and caveats: Overlap between patients and controls comprised 25 to 30 CD8+ CDR3 sequences.

Profiles of TCR beta VDJ and CDR3 were generated from a genomic DNA template. TCRdb passed the reads through MiXCR, listing each CDR3 protein once. The table shows around 250,000 distinct CDR3 sequences, with 82% occurring only once. The CDR3 length is 16 residues. Germline loops: CDR1 SGHVS, CDR2 FQNEAQ. V was trimmed by 1 base and J by 6 bases, leaving 18 bases between them. Individuals selected for sequencing had exhibited CD8+CD57+ cell expansion on flow cytometry. All patients were therapy-naive when blood was sampled. The material sequenced was sorted CD4+, CD8+, or CD8+CD57+ T cells (not recorded which) from PBMCs. The source is a human donor with aplastic anemia. The rearrangement uses TRBV7-8 and TRBJ1-2; a possible D gene is TRBD1 (5 bases). As DNA, the CDR3 is TGTGCCAGCAGCTTAGAGAGGGGCCCCGATGTGCATGGCTACACCTTC. Its translation is CASSLERGPDVHGYTF.